The source of this T cell receptor (beta chain) is a study of Ad26.COV2.S vaccination and SARS-CoV-2 variants. Study summary: Administration of Ad26.COV2.S was intramuscular, either once or twice 56 days apart. Study-level findings and limits: Analyses that measured TCR breadth and depth may have underestimated total T cell responses.

To note about this clone: Its specificity is unknown.

Treatment reported: over 15 received Ad26.COV2.S at low or high dose, single or two shots; roughly five received placebo; per-sample allocation not given. Collection of the samples took place on day 63 after the first injection of vaccine or placebo. Expressing Wuhan-strain SARS-CoV-2 spike, an Ad26 vector served as the vaccine. V was trimmed by 4 bases and J by 1 base, leaving 13 bases between them. This CDR3 has 16 amino acids. Germline V gene data show CDR1 as SGHTA and CDR2 as FQGNSA. The assay was immunoSEQ multiplex PCR, and TCRdb's table has in-frame clones only and misses some. The table lists some 420,000 clones, roughly 90% of them singletons.

The chain has TRBV7-2 and TRBJ2-2; D is uncertain. Source: peripheral blood, taken in a trial of Ad26.COV2.S vaccine versus placebo. The receptor was derived from a person between 18 and 65 years old who received the Ad26.COV2.S COVID-19 vaccine or a placebo. The CDR3 region is CASSSQSPLNTGELFF. CDR3 DNA: TGTGCCAGCAGCTCGCAGAGCCCATTGAACACCGGGGAGCTGTTTTTT.